These 15 T cell receptor beta chains were sequenced from one sample in a study of blood T cell repertoires in COVID-19. Measured with immunoSEQ multiplex PCR; TCRdb has only the in-frame clones, and not every one. The sample lists roughly 28,000 clones, about 88% seen once, with about 51% in the top ten. Sequences were obtained from peripheral blood. The receptor set was obtained from a human donor with acute or convalescent COVID-19. The donor label of this sample is uncertain.

The chain recombines TRBV6-4 with TRBJ2-5; TRBD1 agrees at 7 bases. The CDR3 sequence is 18 residues long. Unmatched junction bases numbered 11, after V lost 0 bases and J lost 1 base. Per germline, CDR1 MRHNA and CDR2 SNTAGT. The CDR3 spells CASSDSSIPGGRQETQYF. CDR3 coding DNA: TGTGCCAGCAGTGACTCCAGCATACCAGGGGGTCGCCAAGAGACCCAGTACTTC.

The chain recombines TRBV3-1 (or the pseudogene TRBV3-2) with TRBJ2-2; possibly TRBD2 for D (6 bases). V gave up 1 base and J gave up 9 bases, with 9 bases separating them. Germline V gene sequence: CDR1 LGHDT, CDR2 YNNKEL (reference sequence). CDR3 length: 13 residues. The CDR3 loop reads CASSQGGVRELFF. The CDR3 region has the DNA TGTGCCAGCAGCCAAGGGGGGGTCCGGGAGCTGTTTTTT.

V usage is TRBV2 and J usage is TRBJ1-4; D call uncertain. The CDR3 spans 15 residues. Germline assignment: CDR1 SNHLY and CDR2 FYNNEI. V lost 3 bases, J lost 7 bases, and 15 bases lay in between. CDR3 nucleotides: TGTGCCAGCAGTGAGAAGGGAGCCAGGAGTGAAAAACTGTTTTTT. Its protein is CASSEKGARSEKLFF. Combining the CDR3 with reference TRBV2 and TRBJ1-4 gives the whole variable domain EPEVTQTPSHQVTQMGQEVILRCVPISNHLYFYWYRQILGQKVEFLVSFYNNEISEKSEIFDDQFSVERPDGSNFTLKIRSTKLEDSAMYFCASSEKGARSEKLFFGSGTQLSVL.

CDR3 sequence: CASSSPGRGAANEKLFF. DNA of the CDR3: TGTGCCAGCAGCTCCCCCGGCAGGGGGGCGGCTAATGAAAAACTGTTTTTT. The V gene is TRBV5-6, the J gene TRBJ1-4; the match to TRBD1 covers 7 bases. Germline trimming cut 3 bases from V and 3 bases from J; bases unmatched to any gene: 11. The CDR3 sequence is 17 residues long. Germline CDR1 reads SGHDT; CDR2 reads YYEEEE. Together with reference TRBV5-6 and TRBJ1-4, the CDR3 gives the full variable domain: DAGVTQSPTHLIKTRGQQVTLRCSPKSGHDTVSWYQQALGQGPQFIFQYYEEEERQRGNFPDRFSGHQFPNYSSELNVNALLLGDSALYLCASSSPGRGAANEKLFFGSGTQLSVL.

The chain has TRBV5-6 and TRBJ2-3; the match to TRBD2 covers 8 bases. The V gene's germline CDR1 is SGHDT and CDR2 YYEEEE. Trimming removed 2 bases from V and 2 bases from J; junction bases left unmatched: 4. The length of the CDR3 is 15 residues. This CDR3 is CASSFIGGATDTQYF. The CDR3 region has the DNA TGTGCCAGCAGCTTTATCGGGGGGGCCACAGATACGCAGTATTTT.

The rearrangement uses TRBV6-2 or TRBV6-3 and TRBJ2-3; no definite D call. Trimming cost V 6 bases and J 3 bases, with 7 bases left between them. Germline loops: CDR1 MNHEY, CDR2 SVGEGT. The CDR3 is 12 amino acids. CDR3 protein: CASSSQTDTQYF. The DNA of the CDR3 is TGTGCCAGCAGCTCTCAGACAGATACGCAGTATTTT.

V is TRBV5-4 and J is TRBJ2-7; 8 bases agree with TRBD1. The V gene end was trimmed by 0 bases and the J gene end by 0 bases; junction bases not matched to a gene: 2. This CDR3 has 15 residues. Germline V gives CDR1 SGHNT, CDR2 YYREEE (reference sequence). The CDR3 coding sequence is TGTGCCAGCAGCTTGGCTGGGACAGGCTCCTACGAGCAGTACTTC. This translates into CASSLAGTGSYEQYF.

This rearrangement joins TRBV6-2 or TRBV6-3 to TRBJ2-1; possibly TRBD2 for D (6 bases). Germline CDR1 MNHEY, CDR2 SVGEGT. CDR3 size: 13 residues. V was trimmed by 4 bases and J by 8 bases, leaving 12 bases between them. In DNA, the CDR3 is TGTGCCAGCAGTTTTGCGGGAATCGATGAGCAGTTCTTC. Its translation is CASSFAGIDEQFF.

The J gene is TRBJ2-5, the V gene TRBV3-1 (or the pseudogene TRBV3-2); D is unclear. The germline CDR1 and CDR2 sequences are LGHDT and YNNKEL (reference sequence). Trimming cost V 0 bases and J 4 bases, with 18 bases left between them. The CDR3 sequence is 17 residues long. The CDR3 reads CASSQDGRSTTRETQYF. For the CDR3, the DNA is TGTGCCAGCAGCCAAGATGGGCGATCCACGACACGAGAGACCCAGTACTTC.

The V gene is TRBV7-9, the J gene TRBJ1-2; D gene unclear. Germline lookup yields CDR1 SEHNR and CDR2 FQNEAQ (reference sequence). V was trimmed by 1 base and J by 4 bases, leaving 7 bases between them. The CDR3 consists of 13 residues. Here the CDR3 reads CASSLGRSYGYTF. In DNA, the CDR3 is TGTGCCAGCAGCTTAGGACGGAGCTATGGCTACACCTTC.

The chain carries TRBV14 and TRBJ1-5; D call uncertain. The V gene lost 1 base and the J gene lost 3 bases, with 19 bases spanning the gap. The CDR3 runs to 18 residues. In germline, CDR1 is SGHDN, CDR2 FVKESK. The CDR3 DNA reads as TGTGCCAGCAGCCAAGTAAGCGGCGTCCCTAGTTACAATCAGCCCCAGCATTTT. This sequence encodes CASSQVSGVPSYNQPQHF.

The V call is TRBV7-9, the J call TRBJ1-5; TRBD1 matches at 8 bases. CDR3 length: 14 residues. CDR1 is SEHNR, CDR2 FQNEAQ, per germline (reference sequence). V was pared by 5 bases and J by 11 bases, with 11 bases of the junction left unmatched. CDR3 loop: CASSQTGGGTTQHF. CDR3 sequence (DNA): TGTGCCAGCAGCCAAACAGGGGGTGGTACGACCCAGCATTTT.

The V call is TRBV7-6, the J call TRBJ2-7, with 9 bases lining up with TRBD1. The ends lost 5 bases at V and 3 bases at J; junction bases unmatched: 5. The CDR3 runs to 14 residues. The V gene's germline CDR1 is SGHVS and CDR2 FNYEAQ. CDR3 DNA: TGTGCCAGCAGCCAGCCGGGACAGGGCTACGAGCAGTACTTC. It yields the protein CASSQPGQGYEQYF.

The rearrangement joins TRBV10-2 to TRBJ2-7; 7 bases are a match to TRBD1. Germline-derived CDR1 and CDR2 are WSHSY and SAAADI. The CDR3 runs to 15 residues. V lost 6 bases and J lost 5; bases outside the gene matches: 13. CDR3: CASRKLNGQANEQYF. The CDR3 DNA follows: TGCGCCAGCAGGAAGTTAAACGGACAGGCCAACGAGCAGTACTTC.

This chain links TRBV15 with TRBJ2-1, with 9 bases matching TRBD1. The CDR3 has 18 residues. Trimming removed 7 bases from V and 4 bases from J; junction bases left unmatched: 17. The germline CDR1 and CDR2 sequences are LNHNV and YYDKDF (reference sequence). The CDR3 sequence is CATTGQGSDTGFYNEQFF. As DNA, the CDR3 is TGTGCCACCACCGGACAGGGGAGTGATACGGGGTTTTACAATGAGCAGTTCTTC.